What follows are 27 T cell receptor beta chains derived from one specimen sequenced in a study of cytomegalovirus exposure and HLA in healthy donors. The study ran its PCR with 60 Vbeta and 13 Jbeta primers. Profiled with immunoSEQ multiplex PCR; TCRdb holds only in-frame clones, not every one. The table lists 70,000 or so clones. Material for sequencing was PBMCs. The source is a man in his forties or fifties in good health and CMV-seronegative.

The genes are TRBV9 and TRBJ1-6; 8 bases map to TRBD1. The CDR3 consists of 15 residues. Germline lookup yields CDR1 SGDLS and CDR2 YYNGEE. The V and J ends lost 4 bases and 7 bases, in that order; junction bases with no gene match: 7. CDR3 amino acids: CASSSVSGGNSPLHF. The CDR3 region has the DNA TGTGCCAGCAGCTCTGTATCAGGGGGCAATTCACCCCTCCACTTT.

The chain uses TRBV4-1 and TRBJ1-5; D is possibly TRBD1 (6 bases). The germline V gene encodes CDR1 MGHRA and CDR2 YSYEKL. The length of the CDR3 is 17 residues. Trimming cost V 0 bases and J 4 bases, with 16 bases left between them. The CDR3 sequence: CASSQEGQLPINQPQHF. The CDR3 DNA is TGCGCCAGCAGCCAAGAGGGACAACTGCCGATAAATCAGCCCCAGCATTTT.

The chain links TRBV15 to TRBJ1-2, with D perhaps TRBD1 (6 bases). This CDR3 is 15 amino acids long. The germline gives CDR1 LNHNV, CDR2 YYDKDF (reference sequence). V dropped 5 bases and J dropped 5 bases, with 18 bases sitting between them. The DNA for the CDR3 is TGTGCCACCAGCCCCCCGGGGGGCTTCAAATATGGCTACACCTTC. As protein: CATSPPGGFKYGYTF.

The chain uses TRBV9 and TRBJ2-5; 11 nucleotides align to TRBD2. V dropped 0 bases and J dropped 0; count of bases not matched to a gene: 10. Germline V gene data show CDR1 as SGDLS and CDR2 as YYNGEE. The CDR3 consists of 19 residues. The CDR3 is CASSVGLAGGYEYQETQYF. In DNA form, the CDR3 reads TGTGCCAGCAGCGTAGGGCTAGCGGGGGGTTACGAGTACCAAGAGACCCAGTACTTC. Using reference TRBV9 and TRBJ2-5 for the parts outside the CDR3, the full variable domain is DSGVTQTPKHLITATGQRVTLRCSPRSGDLSVYWYQQSLDQGLQFLIQYYNGEERAKGNILERFSAQQFPDLHSELNLSSLELGDSALYFCASSVGLAGGYEYQETQYFGPGTRLLVL.

This chain links TRBV10-2 with TRBJ1-5; D is unclear. Germline V CDR1 and CDR2: WSHSY, SAAADI. V dropped 0 bases and J dropped 7 bases, with 13 bases sitting between them. The CDR3 has 15 residues. CDR3 nucleotides: TGCGCCAGCAGTGAGTCGAACACGGGTGGGCAGCCCCAGCATTTT. Residues: CASSESNTGGQPQHF.

The chain is built from TRBV5-1 and TRBJ2-3, with a tentative D call TRBD1 (6 bases). The CDR3 consists of 15 residues. V was trimmed by 3 bases and J by 3 bases, leaving 14 bases between them. Germline CDR1 and CDR2: SGHRS and YFSETQ. DNA of the CDR3: TGCGCCAGCAGCTCACAGGGTTCTCGGACAGATACGCAGTATTTT. Its translation is CASSSQGSRTDTQYF. Filled out from reference TRBV5-1 and TRBJ2-3, the complete variable domain reads KAGVTQTPRYLIKTRGQQVTLSCSPISGHRSVSWYQQTPGQGLQFLFEYFSETQRNKGNFPGRFSGRQFSNSRSEMNVSTLELGDSALYLCASSSQGSRTDTQYFGPGTRLTVL.

The V and J genes are TRBV7-2 and TRBJ2-7; TRBD2 might be the D (6 bases). Trimming pared 5 bases from V and 3 bases from J, leaving 14 bases between. This CDR3 region has 14 residues. Germline V gene lookup returns CDR1 SGHTA and CDR2 FQGNSA. The CDR3 loop reads CASSAVGGSYEQYF. CDR3 nucleotide sequence: TGTGCCAGCAGCGCGGTTGGAGGGAGCTACGAGCAGTACTTC.

This chain uses TRBV10-1 with TRBJ2-7; D is undetermined. Germline assignment: CDR1 WNHNN and CDR2 SYGVQD (reference sequence). The CDR3 is 14 amino acids. Deletions cut 4 bases from V and 3 bases from J, with 13 bases between. DNA of the CDR3: TGCGCCAGCAGTGCCCGGTCGTCCAACTACGAGCAGTACTTC. Its translation: CASSARSSNYEQYF.

V is TRBV5-6 and J is TRBJ1-5; weak D call: TRBD1 (5 bases). V gave up 4 bases and J gave up 5 bases, with 10 bases separating them. Germline values: CDR1 SGHDT, CDR2 YYEEEE. The CDR3 loop spans 13 amino acids. CDR3 sequence: CASSVQGDQPQHF. The CDR3 DNA reads TGTGCCAGCAGCGTCCAGGGTGATCAGCCCCAGCATTTT.

For the CDR3, the DNA is TGTGCCAGCAGCCCCGGACTAGCGGCAGATACGCAGTATTTT. Translation gives CASSPGLAADTQYF. The chain couples TRBV7-9 to TRBJ2-3, with 10 bases fitting TRBD2. After removal of 5 bases from V and 4 bases from J, the junction contained 3 bases not matched to a gene. Germline V gene lookup returns CDR1 SEHNR and CDR2 FQNEAQ (reference sequence). This CDR3 is built from 14 residues.

CDR3 in amino acids: CASSLDLAVNFFF. The CDR3 DNA reads as TGTGCCAGCAGCTTAGACCTAGCTGTCAACTTCTTCTTC. The chain has TRBV7-2 and TRBJ2-1; tentative D call: TRBD2 (5 bases). Germline CDR1 is SGHTA and CDR2 is FQGNSA. This CDR3 comprises 13 residues. The ends were cut back, 1 base at V and 16 bases at J, with 17 bases in the middle.

The chain couples TRBV9 to TRBJ2-5, with 10 bases aligning to TRBD2. The CDR3 extends over 14 amino acids. J gave up 2 bases and V 6 bases, and 4 bases lay outside the gene matches. CDR1 and CDR2 (germline): SGDLS, YYNGEE. In nucleotides, the CDR3 is TGTGCCAGCACCCTAGCGGGGGAACAAGAGACCCAGTACTTC. Its protein product is CASTLAGEQETQYF.

V is TRBV5-1 and J is TRBJ1-1; 7 nucleotides match TRBD1. The CDR3 is made up of 17 amino acids. Germline CDR1 SGHRS, CDR2 YFSETQ. Trimming removed 0 bases from V and 4 bases from J; junction bases left unmatched: 12. This CDR3 is CASSLGRDSREGTEAFF. The CDR3 DNA is TGCGCCAGCAGCTTGGGACGGGACAGCCGAGAAGGCACTGAAGCTTTCTTT. Filled out from reference TRBV5-1 and TRBJ1-1, the complete variable domain reads KAGVTQTPRYLIKTRGQQVTLSCSPISGHRSVSWYQQTPGQGLQFLFEYFSETQRNKGNFPGRFSGRQFSNSRSEMNVSTLELGDSALYLCASSLGRDSREGTEAFFGQGTRLTVV.

V and J are TRBV14 and TRBJ1-1; 7 bases fit TRBD1. Looked up from germline, CDR1 is SGHDN and CDR2 is FVKESK. This CDR3 is built from 16 residues. V shed 2 bases and J 0 bases; nucleotides not matched to a gene: 6. The DNA of the CDR3 is TGTGCCAGCAGCCAATTACAGGGGACCCTGAACACTGAAGCTTTCTTT. It specifies CASSQLQGTLNTEAFF.

V and J are TRBV6-1 and TRBJ1-2, with D maybe TRBD1 (6 bases). Trimming left V 5 bases short and J 5 bases short, with 12 bases between. This CDR3 comprises 13 residues. In germline, CDR1 is MNHNS, CDR2 SASEGT. CDR3 region: CASSPTGEYGYTF. The CDR3 DNA reads TGTGCCAGCAGTCCGACAGGAGAATATGGCTACACCTTC.

This chain links TRBV7-9 with TRBJ2-1; TRBD2 matches 8 bases. The CDR3 length is 18 residues. V shed 5 bases and J 0 bases; nucleotides not matched to a gene: 12. The germline gives CDR1 SEHNR, CDR2 FQNEAQ (reference sequence). The DNA for the CDR3 is TGTGCCAGCAGCCTAATTAAGGAGCGGGGGTACTCCTACAATGAGCAGTTCTTC. Translated: CASSLIKERGYSYNEQFF.

V gene TRBV11-2 combines with J gene TRBJ2-3; D not certain. With 5 bases removed from V and 2 bases from J, the gap between germline ends came to 20 bases. Germline V gene sequence: CDR1 SGHAT, CDR2 FQNNGV. CDR3 length: 17 amino acids. CDR3 nucleotide sequence: TGTGCCAGCAGCGCCATCAGGCAATTTCTTAACACAGATACGCAGTATTTT. As protein: CASSAIRQFLNTDTQYF.

V gene TRBV5-6 combines with J gene TRBJ1-6; D is ambiguous. The germline V gene encodes CDR1 SGHDT and CDR2 YYEEEE. The CDR3 has 15 amino acids. Trimming removed 3 bases at V and 7 bases at J, with 14 bases between. DNA of the CDR3: TGTGCCAGCAGCTCTCGCGGACTGAGGAATTCACCCCTCCACTTT. Translating it yields CASSSRGLRNSPLHF.

The rearrangement links TRBV9 to TRBJ2-1, with 8 positions matching TRBD2. CDR3 length equals 13 residues. The V gene's germline CDR1 is SGDLS and CDR2 YYNGEE. The ends lost 4 bases at V and 9 bases at J; junction bases unmatched: 6. In DNA form, the CDR3 reads TGTGCCAGCAGCCGGGGGCTAGCGGGTGAGCAGTTCTTC. It yields the protein CASSRGLAGEQFF. Using reference TRBV9 and TRBJ2-1 for the parts outside the CDR3, the full variable domain is DSGVTQTPKHLITATGQRVTLRCSPRSGDLSVYWYQQSLDQGLQFLIQYYNGEERAKGNILERFSAQQFPDLHSELNLSSLELGDSALYFCASSRGLAGEQFFGPGTRLTVL.

Turning to this clone: The sample carries other DNA sequences with the same CDR3. This chain links TRBV30 with TRBJ2-2; 10 nucleotides agree with TRBD2. Germline-derived CDR1 and CDR2 are GTSNPN and SVGIG (reference sequence). The J segment lost 1 base and the V segment lost 1 base, leaving 0 bases of the junction unmatched. The CDR3 is 15 amino acids. The CDR3 protein is CAWSGLAGNTGELFF. DNA for the CDR3: TGTGCCTGGAGTGGACTAGCGGGGAACACCGGGGAGCTGTTTTTT. The full variable domain, with the rest looked up from reference TRBV30 and TRBJ2-2, is SQTIHQWPATLVQPVGSPLSLECTVEGTSNPNLYWYRQAAGRGLQLLFYSVGIGQISSEVPQNLSASRPQDRQFILSSKKLLLSDSGFYLCAWSGLAGNTGELFFGEGSRLTVL.

For this clone: This same CDR3 is encoded by further DNA sequences in the sample. The chain couples TRBV6-1 to TRBJ2-2, with 7 bases matching TRBD2. V trimming: 4 bases; J trimming: 2 bases; junction bases outside the gene matches: 4. Germline V gives CDR1 MNHNS, CDR2 SASEGT. There are 15 residues in the CDR3. For the CDR3, the DNA is TGTGCCAGCAGTGGACTAGCCCTCAACACCGGGGAGCTGTTTTTT. It codes for CASSGLALNTGELFF.

The rearrangement links TRBV5-1 to TRBJ2-6; a possible D gene is TRBD1 (6 bases). Looked up from germline, CDR1 is SGHRS and CDR2 is YFSETQ. This CDR3 has 15 amino acids. V was trimmed by 9 bases and J by 1 base, leaving 14 bases between them. CDR3 sequence: CATTDTGSGANVLTF. The CDR3 DNA reads TGCGCCACCACCGACACAGGGTCTGGGGCCAACGTCCTGACTTTC.

This chain joins TRBV18 and TRBJ2-7; TRBD2 is a possible D gene (5 bases). The V gene's germline CDR1 is KGHSH and CDR2 LQKENI. The CDR3 length is 14 residues. Trimming left V 3 bases short and J 2 bases short, with 11 bases between. The CDR3 region is CASSPPDFPYEQYF. CDR3 DNA: TGTGCCAGCTCACCCCCGGACTTCCCCTACGAGCAGTACTTC.

The chain has TRBV7-2 and TRBJ2-1, with 7 positions matching TRBD1. Per the germline V gene, CDR1 is SGHTA and CDR2 is FQGNSA. This CDR3 is built from 15 residues. The ends lost 5 bases at V and 0 bases at J; junction bases unmatched: 4. The CDR3 spells CASSARGYSYNEQFF. CDR3 bases: TGTGCCAGCAGCGCCAGGGGGTACTCCTACAATGAGCAGTTCTTC.

The chain uses TRBV7-2 and TRBJ1-4, with D possibly matching TRBD1 (6 bases). The germline V gene encodes CDR1 SGHTA and CDR2 FQGNSA. V gave up 5 bases and J gave up 0 bases, with 13 bases separating them. The CDR3 runs 16 residues. CDR3 residues: CASSTGQVATNEKLFF. The CDR3 DNA sequence: TGTGCCAGCAGCACGGGACAAGTAGCAACTAATGAAAAACTGTTTTTT.

The chain employs TRBV10-1 and TRBJ1-1; 10 nucleotides line up with TRBD1. This CDR3 has 15 residues. Germline V gene sequence: CDR1 WNHNN, CDR2 SYGVQD (reference sequence). The J segment lost 6 bases and the V segment lost 0 bases, leaving 4 bases of the junction unmatched. The CDR3 here is CASSESRQGAPEAFF. CDR3 DNA sequence: TGCGCCAGCAGTGAGTCGCGACAGGGGGCCCCTGAAGCTTTCTTT.

V and J are TRBV4-2 and TRBJ1-6, with D maybe TRBD1 (6 bases). Trimming shortened V by 0 bases and J by 10 bases, and 13 bases separated the two germline ends. This CDR3 contains 15 residues. CDR1 is LGHNA, CDR2 YNFKEQ, per germline. The CDR3 DNA reads TGTGCCAGCAGCCAAGATGGGCAGGGGAGATCACCCCTCCACTTT. Amino acid sequence: CASSQDGQGRSPLHF.